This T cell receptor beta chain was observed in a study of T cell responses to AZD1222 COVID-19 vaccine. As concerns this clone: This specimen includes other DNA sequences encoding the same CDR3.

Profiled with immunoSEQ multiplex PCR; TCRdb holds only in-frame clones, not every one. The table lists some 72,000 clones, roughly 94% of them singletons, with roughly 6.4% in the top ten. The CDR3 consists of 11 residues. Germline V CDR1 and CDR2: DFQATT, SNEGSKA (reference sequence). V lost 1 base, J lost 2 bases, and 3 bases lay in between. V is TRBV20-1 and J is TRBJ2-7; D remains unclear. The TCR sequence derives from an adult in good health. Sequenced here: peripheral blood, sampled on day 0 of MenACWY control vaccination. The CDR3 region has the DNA TGCAGTGCTAGAGTACCCTACGAGCAGTACTTC. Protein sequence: CSARVPYEQYF.